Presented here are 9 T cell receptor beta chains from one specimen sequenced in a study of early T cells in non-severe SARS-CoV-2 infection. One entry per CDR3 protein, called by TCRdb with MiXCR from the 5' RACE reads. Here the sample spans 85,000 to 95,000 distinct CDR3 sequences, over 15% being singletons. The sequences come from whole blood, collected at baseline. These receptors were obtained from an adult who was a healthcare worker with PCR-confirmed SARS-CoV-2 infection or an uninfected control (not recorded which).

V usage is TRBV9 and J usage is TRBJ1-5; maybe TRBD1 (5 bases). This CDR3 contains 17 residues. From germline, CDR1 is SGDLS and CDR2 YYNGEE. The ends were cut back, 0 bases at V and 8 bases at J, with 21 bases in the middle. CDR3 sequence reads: CASSVDLIPGPLEPQHF. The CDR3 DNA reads TGTGCCAGCAGCGTAGACCTCATTCCGGGGCCATTGGAGCCCCAGCATTTT.

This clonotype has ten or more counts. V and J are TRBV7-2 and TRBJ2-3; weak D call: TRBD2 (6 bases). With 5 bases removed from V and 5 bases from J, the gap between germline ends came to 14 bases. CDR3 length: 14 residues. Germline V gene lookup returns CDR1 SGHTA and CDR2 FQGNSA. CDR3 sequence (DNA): TGTGCCAGCAGCCCGGGACTCCCTGGAGATACGCAGTATTTT. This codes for CASSPGLPGDTQYF.

The CDR3, as DNA: TGTGCCACCAGCAGAGATAGCGGCGGGAGTGGAGCCAAAAACATTCAGTACTTC. This codes for CATSRDSGGSGAKNIQYF. The chain has TRBV15 and TRBJ2-4, with 7 positions matching TRBD2. J lost 0 bases, V lost 0 bases, and 8 bases had no gene match. Looked up from germline, CDR1 is LNHNV and CDR2 is YYDKDF (reference sequence). This CDR3 spans 18 amino acids.

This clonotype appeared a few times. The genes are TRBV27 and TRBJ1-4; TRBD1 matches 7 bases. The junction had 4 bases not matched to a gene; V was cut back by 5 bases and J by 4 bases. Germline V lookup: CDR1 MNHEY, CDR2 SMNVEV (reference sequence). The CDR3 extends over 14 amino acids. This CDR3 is CASSEQGINEKLFF. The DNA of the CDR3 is TGTGCCAGCAGTGAACAGGGGATTAATGAAAAACTGTTTTTT. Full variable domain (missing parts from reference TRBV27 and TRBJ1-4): EAQVTQNPRYLITVTGKKLTVTCSQNMNHEYMSWYRQDPGLGLRQIYYSMNVEVTDKGDVPEGYKVSRKEKRNFPLILESPSPNQTSLYFCASSEQGINEKLFFGSGTQLSVL.

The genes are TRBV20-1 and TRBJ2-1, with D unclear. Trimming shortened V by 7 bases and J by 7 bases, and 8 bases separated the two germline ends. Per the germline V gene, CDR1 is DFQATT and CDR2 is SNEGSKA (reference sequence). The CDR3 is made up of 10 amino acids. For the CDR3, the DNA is TGCAGTGGTCTGAATAATGAGCAGTTCTTC. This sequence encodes CSGLNNEQFF.

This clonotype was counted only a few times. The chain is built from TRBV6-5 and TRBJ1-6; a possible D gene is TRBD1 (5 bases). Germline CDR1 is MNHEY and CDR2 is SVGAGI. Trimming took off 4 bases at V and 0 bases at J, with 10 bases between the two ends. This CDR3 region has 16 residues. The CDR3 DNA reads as TGTGCCAGCAGTTCGACAGAAAGCTCCTATAATTCACCCCTCCACTTT. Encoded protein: CASSSTESSYNSPLHF.

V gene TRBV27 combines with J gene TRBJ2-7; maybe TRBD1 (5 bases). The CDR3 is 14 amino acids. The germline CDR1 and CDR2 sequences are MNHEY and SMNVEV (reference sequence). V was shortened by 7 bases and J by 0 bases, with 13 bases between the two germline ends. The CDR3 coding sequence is TGTGCCAGCATGGTCAGGGCCTACTCCTACGAGCAGTACTTC. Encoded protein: CASMVRAYSYEQYF.

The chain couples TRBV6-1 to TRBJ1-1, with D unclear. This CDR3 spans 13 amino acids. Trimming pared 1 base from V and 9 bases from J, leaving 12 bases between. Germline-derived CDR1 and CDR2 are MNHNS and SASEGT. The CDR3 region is CASSEDGDLQAFF. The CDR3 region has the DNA TGTGCCAGCAGTGAAGACGGGGATTTACAAGCTTTCTTT.

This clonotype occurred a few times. This CDR3 is CASSFTSGTIYEQYF. CDR3 nucleotide sequence: TGTGCCAGCAGTTTTACTTCCGGTACCATCTACGAGCAGTACTTC. The V and J genes are TRBV7-9 and TRBJ2-7; D unclear. V lost 6 bases and J lost 3, with 18 bases in between. This CDR3 comprises 15 residues. Germline-derived CDR1 and CDR2 are SEHNR and FQNEAQ (reference sequence).